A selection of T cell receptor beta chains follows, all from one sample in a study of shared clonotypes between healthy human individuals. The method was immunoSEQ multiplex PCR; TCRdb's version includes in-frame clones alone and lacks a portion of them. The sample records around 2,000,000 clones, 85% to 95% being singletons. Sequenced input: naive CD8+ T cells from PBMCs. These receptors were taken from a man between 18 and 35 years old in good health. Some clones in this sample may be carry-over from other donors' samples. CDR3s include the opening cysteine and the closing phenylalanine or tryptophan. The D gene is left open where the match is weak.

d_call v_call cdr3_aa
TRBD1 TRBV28 CASSLSFRQGNSPLHF
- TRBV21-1 CASSKGKNTYGYTF
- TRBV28 CASSFYLGELFF
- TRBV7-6 CASSGRDSSEQFF
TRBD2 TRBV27 CASSSPGTSGTGELFF
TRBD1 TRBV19 CASSIGTGGQYGYTF
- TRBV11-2 CASSVTGFETQYF
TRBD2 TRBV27 CASSFERETGELFF
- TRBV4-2 CASRAIFRGRNNEQFF
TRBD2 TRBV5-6 CASSSGGGYEQYF